This passage covers 30 T cell receptor beta chains from one sample sequenced in a study of molecular identifiers for immune sequencing clone quantification. In TCRdb, the PCR reads were re-called with MiXCR into one record per CDR3 protein. Seen here are nearly 8,500 distinct CDR3 sequences, around 33% observed once, and the top ten hold more than 5%. The sample consisted of naive CD8+ T cells from blood, with Jurkat cell RNA spiked in. Stated subset: FACS-sorted CD8+CD4-CCR7+CD45RA+ naive T cells. The receptor set was obtained from a human donor in good health. Some libraries in this study had Jurkat cell RNA spiked in.

The rearrangement joins TRBV29-1 to TRBJ2-7, with D hard to call. Deletions cut 6 bases from V and 1 base from J, with 10 bases between. Germline values: CDR1 SQVTM, CDR2 ANQGSEA. CDR3 length: 12 amino acids. Here the CDR3 reads CSVLGMSYEQYF. Here the CDR3 DNA reads TGCAGCGTGCTTGGGATGTCCTACGAGCAGTACTTC.

This clonotype was seen a handful of times. The chain uses TRBV6-6 and TRBJ2-1; D is tentatively TRBD1 or TRBD2 (6 bases each). Germline values: CDR1 MNHNY, CDR2 SVGAGI (reference sequence). The CDR3 has 14 amino acids. Trimming pared 2 bases from V and 5 bases from J, leaving 10 bases between. The CDR3 DNA is TGTGCCAGCAGTTACGGGGGGCCGGACAATGAGCAGTTCTTC. Translation: CASSYGGPDNEQFF.

This clonotype was counted between two and nine times. The CDR3 DNA reads as TGTGCCAGTACTACTAGCGTCGGGGAGCTGTTTTTT. It is translated as CASTTSVGELFF. This chain joins TRBV19 and TRBJ2-2; 7 bases are a match to TRBD2. Germline trimming cut 7 bases from V and 7 bases from J; bases unmatched to any gene: 3. Germline V CDR1 and CDR2: LNHDA, SQIVND (reference sequence). The length of the CDR3 is 12 residues.

This clonotype came up a few times. The chain couples TRBV4-1 to TRBJ2-7; D tentatively reads TRBD1 or TRBD2 (5 bases each). There are 15 residues in the CDR3. Trimming shortened V by 0 bases and J by 3 bases, and 12 bases separated the two germline ends. Germline V gene lookup returns CDR1 MGHRA and CDR2 YSYEKL. The CDR3 nucleotides are TGCGCCAGCAGCCAAGACCGGGGCTCGATCTACGAGCAGTACTTC. Its protein product is CASSQDRGSIYEQYF.

Turning to this clonotype: At one boundary the junction diverges from the germline segment, which might be a read error. The V gene is TRBV19, the J gene TRBJ2-1, with 7 nucleotides matching TRBD2. CDR3 length: 15 residues. In germline, CDR1 is LNHDA, CDR2 SQIVND (reference sequence). The DNA of the CDR3 is TGTGCCGGTAGTAATGCGGGAGAGTTGAGGGATGAGCAGTTCTTC. As protein: CAGSNAGELRDEQFF.

By its share, this clonotype is medium-sized. V gene TRBV29-1 combines with J gene TRBJ1-1; D ambiguous. The length of the CDR3 is 11 residues. The V gene lost 6 bases and the J gene lost 0 bases, with 5 bases spanning the gap. Germline lookup yields CDR1 SQVTM and CDR2 ANQGSEA. CDR3 region: CSVRVNTEAFF. CDR3 nucleotides: TGCAGCGTACGTGTGAACACTGAAGCTTTCTTT.

This clonotype was detected a few times. The rearrangement joins TRBV27 to TRBJ2-6, with D tentatively TRBD1 (6 bases). The CDR3 runs 16 residues. Germline CDR1 reads MNHEY; CDR2 reads SMNVEV (reference sequence). Trimming shortened V by 2 bases and J by 2 bases, and 10 bases separated the two germline ends. CDR3 sequence: CASSLRTATGANVLTF. In DNA form, the CDR3 reads TGTGCCAGCAGTTTACGGACAGCCACTGGGGCCAACGTCCTGACTTTC. The entire variable domain, with the rest obtained from reference TRBV27 and TRBJ2-6, is as follows: EAQVTQNPRYLITVTGKKLTVTCSQNMNHEYMSWYRQDPGLGLRQIYYSMNVEVTDKGDVPEGYKVSRKEKRNFPLILESPSPNQTSLYFCASSLRTATGANVLTFGAGSRLTVL.

The sample holds a few counts of this clonotype. The genes are TRBV7-9 and TRBJ2-1; the match to TRBD2 covers 10 bases. The germline V gene encodes CDR1 SEHNR and CDR2 FQNEAQ (reference sequence). This CDR3 contains 17 residues. With V trimmed by 5 bases and J by 0 bases, 7 bases remained unmatched. The CDR3 sequence is CASSPRTSGRSYNEQFF. CDR3 DNA: TGTGCCAGCAGCCCCCGGACTAGCGGTCGCTCCTACAATGAGCAGTTCTTC.

As regards this clonotype: Here the CDR3 omits its conserved ending phenylalanine or tryptophan, so a read error is the likely source. CDR3: CASSYRVTPLEETQYL. As DNA, the CDR3 is TGTGCCAGCAGTTACCGAGTCACCCCGCTGGAAGAGACCCAGTACCTC. The chain has TRBV6-2 or TRBV6-3 and TRBJ2-5; D not resolved. The V and J ends lost 2 bases and 3 bases respectively, with 16 bases between them. This CDR3 has 16 amino acids. Germline CDR1 is MNHEY and CDR2 is SVGEGT.

The rearrangement links TRBV4-3 to TRBJ2-6, with no clear D. The V gene's germline CDR1 is LGHNA and CDR2 YSLEER. Trimming stripped 5 bases from V and 0 bases from J, with 8 bases between. The CDR3 runs to 15 residues. The CDR3 is CASSLDDSGANVLTF. As DNA, the CDR3 is TGCGCCAGCAGCTTGGACGACTCTGGGGCCAACGTCCTGACTTTC.

This clonotype was counted only a few times. The chain is built from TRBV5-1 and TRBJ2-3; 9 bases map to TRBD2. CDR1 is SGHRS and CDR2 is YFSETQ in the germline V gene. The trim removed 0 bases at V and 8 bases at J, leaving 7 bases unmatched. This CDR3 spans 15 amino acids. The CDR3 protein is CASSLEVAGVVTQYF. The CDR3 region has the DNA TGCGCCAGCAGCTTGGAGGTAGCGGGAGTGGTTACGCAGTATTTT.

This clonotype was counted only a few times. The rearrangement joins TRBV15 to TRBJ2-3, with D unclear. V was cut by 0 bases and J by 4 bases, with 11 bases left in between. The CDR3 has 15 amino acids. Germline lookup yields CDR1 LNHNV and CDR2 YYDKDF (reference sequence). This chain's CDR3 is CATSRDLALADTQYF. The CDR3 DNA is TGTGCCACCAGCAGAGATTTGGCATTGGCAGATACGCAGTATTTT.

The chain links TRBV7-6 to TRBJ2-1; D assignment may be TRBD1 or TRBD2 (6 bases each). The germline gives CDR1 SGHVS, CDR2 FNYEAQ. The CDR3 totals 18 residues. V lost 5 bases and J lost 2, with 22 bases in between. The CDR3, as DNA: TGTGCCAGCAGCCCAGTAGCGGCCCGGGGACAACCCTACAATGAGCAGTTCTTC. It encodes CASSPVAARGQPYNEQFF. The whole variable domain, filled in from reference TRBV7-6 and TRBJ2-1, reads GAGVSQSPRYKVTKRGQDVALRCDPISGHVSLYWYRQALGQGPEFLTYFNYEAQQDKSGLPNDRFSAERPEGSISTLTIQRTEQRDSAMYRCASSPVAARGQPYNEQFFGPGTRLTVL.

This clonotype was observed a handful of times. This chain links TRBV24-1 with TRBJ2-5; the D is unclear. V was trimmed by 4 bases and J by 4 bases, leaving 12 bases between them. This CDR3 region has 14 residues. Per the germline V gene, CDR1 is KGHDR and CDR2 is SFDVKD. The CDR3 DNA sequence: TGTGCCACCAGTGACGTTGAAGGGTCAGAGACCCAGTACTTC. Encoded protein: CATSDVEGSETQYF.

This clonotype turned up a few times. V usage is TRBV7-8 and J usage is TRBJ2-5, with TRBD1 matching over 12 bases. Germline CDR1 and CDR2: SGHVS and FQNEAQ. The CDR3 is 17 residues long. With V trimmed by 4 bases and J by 2 bases, 8 bases remained unmatched. Written as DNA, the CDR3 is TGTGCCAGCAGCTCCCTACCGGGACAGGGGGCTCAAGAGACCCAGTACTTC. Its protein is CASSSLPGQGAQETQYF.

This clonotype qualifies as medium-sized. V and J are TRBV12-5 and TRBJ1-1; TRBD1 is a possible D gene (5 bases). The V gene's germline CDR1 is LGHNT and CDR2 FRNRAP. There are 12 residues in the CDR3. Trimming left V 3 bases short and J 6 bases short, with 8 bases between. CDR3 DNA sequence: TGTGCTAGTGGTTTTTCGGGGGCTGAAGCTTTCTTT. Protein product: CASGFSGAEAFF.

The CDR3 loop reads CASSTPGPKDEQYF. The DNA of the CDR3 is TGTGCCAGCAGTACCCCGGGCCCCAAGGACGAGCAGTACTTC. This chain links TRBV6-2 or TRBV6-3 with TRBJ2-7; D is unclear. V was clipped by 5 bases and J by 5 bases, with 16 bases between them. Germline CDR1 and CDR2: MNHEY and SVGEGT. The CDR3 has 14 residues.

Concerning this clonotype itself: The junction does not match germline at one end; this may be a read error. This chain links TRBV4-3 with TRBJ2-3, with a tentative D call TRBD2 (5 bases). CDR3 length equals 15 residues. Per the germline V gene, CDR1 is LGHNA and CDR2 is YSLEER. The CDR3 sequence is CASSPLSGPTDTQNF. DNA of the CDR3: TGCGCCAGCAGCCCCCTGAGCGGCCCCACAGATACGCAGAATTTT.

In this sample, this clonotype turned up a few times. In DNA, the CDR3 is TGTGCCAGCAAGGGTCCGATCTACTACGAGCAGTACTTC. Translated: CASKGPIYYEQYF. This rearrangement joins TRBV28 to TRBJ2-7; D is unresolved. The CDR3 has 13 amino acids. Germline assignment: CDR1 MDHEN and CDR2 SYDVKM. V lost 7 bases, J lost 3 bases, and 13 bases lay in between.

In its sample, this clonotype was seen a few times. This chain joins TRBV27 and TRBJ2-7; 9 bases fit TRBD1. Unmatched junction bases numbered 8, after V lost 8 bases and J lost 6 bases. The germline V gene encodes CDR1 MNHEY and CDR2 SMNVEV (reference sequence). The CDR3 totals 13 residues. This CDR3 reads CASGDLTGGEQYF. CDR3 bases: TGTGCCAGCGGAGACTTGACAGGGGGCGAGCAGTACTTC.

This clonotype showed up just once. The chain recombines TRBV15 with TRBJ2-7, with 11 bases identical to TRBD2. With 4 bases clipped from V and 6 bases from J, the junction kept 5 bases outside the gene matches. CDR3 length: 14 residues. The germline CDR1 and CDR2 sequences are LNHNV and YYDKDF (reference sequence). The CDR3 sequence is CATSIAGGPGEQYF. CDR3 nucleotide sequence: TGTGCCACCAGCATAGCGGGAGGGCCTGGCGAGCAGTACTTC.

The rearrangement links TRBV25-1 to TRBJ2-4; TRBD1 agrees at 11 bases. The CDR3 length is 17 residues. V lost 4 bases to trimming and J lost 1 base; unmatched junction nucleotides: 6. Germline V gives CDR1 MGHDK, CDR2 SYGVNS. CDR3 sequence: CASSARGTGGAKNIQYF. The DNA of the CDR3 is TGTGCCAGCAGTGCGCGGGGGACAGGGGGTGCCAAAAACATTCAGTACTTC.

This clonotype ranks as medium-sized. The genes are TRBV4-1 and TRBJ1-5, with TRBD1 as a possible D gene (6 bases). V was cut by 1 base and J by 2 bases, with 9 bases left in between. The CDR3 covers 15 residues. Per germline, CDR1 MGHRA and CDR2 YSYEKL. CDR3 sequence (DNA): TGCGCCAGCAGCCAAGTGTCAGGGGGCAATCAGCCCCAGCATTTT. Its protein product is CASSQVSGGNQPQHF.

Worth noting for this clonotype: Given a much more abundant clone one base away, this may be a read error. The chain recombines TRBV18 with TRBJ2-2, with 7 bases fitting TRBD2. The length of the CDR3 is 15 residues. CDR1 is KGHSH, CDR2 LQKENI, per germline. The CDR3 protein is CAGSPPGGRTGELFF. The CDR3, as DNA: TGTGCCGGCTCACCGCCGGGAGGAAGGACCGGGGAGCTGTTTTTT.

This clonotype was seen more than once but under ten times. The chain couples TRBV28 to TRBJ2-7; D is undetermined. The CDR3 contains 12 residues. V was trimmed by 6 bases and J by 1 base, leaving 7 bases between them. Per germline, CDR1 MDHEN and CDR2 SYDVKM. The CDR3 sequence is CASSGLSYEQYF. The CDR3 DNA reads as TGTGCCAGCAGCGGCCTTTCCTACGAGCAGTACTTC.

The V call is TRBV5-1, the J call TRBJ2-5, with D uncertain. The V gene's germline CDR1 is SGHRS and CDR2 YFSETQ. The CDR3 runs 15 residues. V was pared by 0 bases and J by 1 base, with 10 bases between. In DNA form, the CDR3 reads TGCGCCAGCAGCTTGGCGGGCGGATCCCAAGAGACCCAGTACTTC. Amino acid sequence: CASSLAGGSQETQYF. Drawing the rest from reference TRBV5-1 and TRBJ2-5, the complete variable domain is KAGVTQTPRYLIKTRGQQVTLSCSPISGHRSVSWYQQTPGQGLQFLFEYFSETQRNKGNFPGRFSGRQFSNSRSEMNVSTLELGDSALYLCASSLAGGSQETQYFGPGTRLLVL.

Notes on this clonotype: One junction end does not reproduce the germline sequence, and a read error may be involved. The CDR3 here is CASCLWGGSGNTIYF. CDR3 coding DNA: TGTGCCAGCTGTTTATGGGGAGGGTCTGGAAACACCATATATTTT. The chain has TRBV28 and TRBJ1-3; D is unresolved. The CDR3 sequence is 15 residues long. Per germline, CDR1 MDHEN and CDR2 SYDVKM.

The rearrangement uses TRBV7-9 and TRBJ2-1; D unresolved. Looked up from germline, CDR1 is SEHNR and CDR2 is FQNEAQ (reference sequence). The CDR3 extends over 12 amino acids. Trimming left V 4 bases short and J 6 bases short, with 7 bases between. CDR3 loop: CASSYGGNEQFF. CDR3 nucleotide sequence: TGTGCCAGCAGCTATGGCGGCAATGAGCAGTTCTTC.

The chain combines TRBV13 with TRBJ2-5, with D possibly matching TRBD2 (6 bases). Looked up from germline, CDR1 is PRHDT and CDR2 is FYEKMQ (reference sequence). This CDR3 is built from 12 residues. V lost 11 bases, J lost 5 bases, and 15 bases lay in between. CDR3: CACEWAGETQYF. CDR3 bases: TGTGCCTGTGAGTGGGCGGGGGAGACCCAGTACTTC. Combining the CDR3 with reference TRBV13 and TRBJ2-5 gives the whole variable domain AAGVIQSPRHLIKEKRETATLKCYPIPRHDTVYWYQQGPGQDPQFLISFYEKMQSDKGSIPDRFSAQQFSDYHSELNMSSLELGDSALYFCACEWAGETQYFGPGTRLLVL.

This clonotype was found a few times. The rearrangement uses TRBV20-1 and TRBJ1-5; D call uncertain. This CDR3 is built from 13 residues. Looked up from germline, CDR1 is DFQATT and CDR2 is SNEGSKA (reference sequence). V lost 3 bases to trimming and J lost 0 bases, with 6 bases between them. Here the CDR3 reads CSARDHSNQPQHF. DNA for the CDR3: TGCAGTGCTAGGGACCATAGCAATCAGCCCCAGCATTTT.